The 15 T cell receptor beta chains below all came from one sample that was sequenced in a study of CD8+ T cells in alopecia areata. The treatment was: oral pan-JAK inhibitor, 5-10 mg twice daily. Sequencing templates came from extracted RNA that was reverse transcribed into cDNA. Method: immunoSEQ multiplex PCR; TCRdb's copy keeps in-frame clones and lacks some. Here the sample spans 150,000 to 200,000 clones, about 65% being singletons. Source: CD4+ T cells sorted from blood, taken at roughly week 49, from a patient treated with tofacitinib. These receptors were collected from a human donor with alopecia areata.

The rearrangement links TRBV23-1 to TRBJ1-2; D might be TRBD1 (5 bases). TRBV23-1 is designated an ORF whose function remains uncertain. The CDR3 has 14 residues. V lost 3 bases, J lost 3 bases, and 11 bases lay in between. The CDR3 DNA follows: TGCGCCAGCAGTCATCCAGGGACCCACTATGGCTACACCTTC. Translation: CASSHPGTHYGYTF.

The gene calls are TRBV9 and TRBJ2-6; D is unclear. Trimming took 4 bases from V and 0 from J, leaving 14 bases between them. Per germline, CDR1 SGDLS and CDR2 YYNGEE. The CDR3 spans 17 residues. In DNA form, the CDR3 reads TGTGCCAGCAGCCCTCCCGGGTTTAGCTCTGGGGCCAACGTCCTGACTTTC. Its translation is CASSPPGFSSGANVLTF. Using reference TRBV9 and TRBJ2-6 for the parts outside the CDR3, the full variable domain is DSGVTQTPKHLITATGQRVTLRCSPRSGDLSVYWYQQSLDQGLQFLIQYYNGEERAKGNILERFSAQQFPDLHSELNLSSLELGDSALYFCASSPPGFSSGANVLTFGAGSRLTVL.

The sample holds a few counts of this clone. This rearrangement joins TRBV4-3 to TRBJ2-7; no clear D gene. Germline CDR1 is LGHNA and CDR2 is YSLEER. V was clipped by 0 bases and J by 3 bases, with 12 bases between them. This CDR3 has 15 amino acids. The CDR3 bases are TGCGCCAGCAGCCAAGATCAAGGGTATGGCTACGAGCAGTACTTC. Translated: CASSQDQGYGYEQYF.

This clone was counted once. The chain has TRBV25-1 and TRBJ2-2; the D gene is possibly TRBD1 (5 bases). There are 15 residues in the CDR3. V lost 7 bases, J lost 4 bases, and 16 bases lay in between. Germline V gene sequence: CDR1 MGHDK, CDR2 SYGVNS. Here the CDR3 reads CASTPRVGGTGELFF. CDR3 DNA: TGTGCCAGCACTCCCAGGGTCGGCGGCACCGGGGAGCTGTTTTTT. The whole variable domain, remainder taken from reference TRBV25-1 and TRBJ2-2, is EADIYQTPRYLVIGTGKKITLECSQTMGHDKMYWYQQDPGMELHLIHYSYGVNSTEKGDLSSESTVSRIRTEHFPLTLESARPSHTSQYLCASTPRVGGTGELFFGEGSRLTVL.

The chain carries TRBV4-2 and TRBJ1-1, with a tentative D call TRBD1 (6 bases). The V and J ends lost 1 base and 4 bases respectively, with 13 bases between them. The length of the CDR3 is 15 residues. Germline CDR1 LGHNA, CDR2 YNFKEQ. The CDR3 coding sequence is TGTGCCAGCAGCCAAGGGAGGGGGGCCGTCACTGAAGCTTTCTTT. Encoded protein: CASSQGRGAVTEAFF.

J is TRBJ1-2 and V is TRBV30; D is ambiguous. Germline CDR1 and CDR2: GTSNPN and SVGIG (reference sequence). The CDR3 runs 13 residues. V dropped 7 bases and J dropped 4 bases, with 16 bases sitting between them. The CDR3 region is CASPGSGGYGYTF. The CDR3 DNA follows: TGTGCCTCACCCGGCTCGGGAGGCTATGGCTACACCTTC. Combining the CDR3 with reference TRBV30 and TRBJ1-2 gives the whole variable domain SQTIHQWPATLVQPVGSPLSLECTVEGTSNPNLYWYRQAAGRGLQLLFYSVGIGQISSEVPQNLSASRPQDRQFILSSKKLLLSDSGFYLCASPGSGGYGYTFGSGTRLTVV.

This chain connects TRBV30 to TRBJ2-7; the D gene could be TRBD1 or TRBD2 (5 bases each). With 0 bases removed from V and 6 bases from J, the gap between germline ends came to 15 bases. The CDR3 runs 14 residues. CDR1 GTSNPN and CDR2 SVGIG come from the germline V gene (reference sequence). CDR3 coding DNA: TGTGCCTGGAGTGTGGGACCCCTCATCTCCGAGCAGTACTTC. It translates to CAWSVGPLISEQYF.

This clone was seen only a few times. The chain recombines TRBV30 with TRBJ2-3, with D hard to call. The germline V gene encodes CDR1 GTSNPN and CDR2 SVGIG (reference sequence). The CDR3 is 12 residues long. The germline V and J ends were trimmed by 1 base and 5 bases, with 7 bases remaining between them. CDR3 sequence: CAWSELGDTQYF. The CDR3 DNA reads TGTGCCTGGAGTGAATTGGGAGATACGCAGTATTTT.

V gene TRBV25-1 combines with J gene TRBJ2-3, with 8 bases identical to TRBD1. The CDR3 length is 11 residues. The V gene's germline CDR1 is MGHDK and CDR2 SYGVNS. With 11 bases clipped from V and 8 bases from J, the junction kept 6 bases outside the gene matches. CDR3 region: CAAQGVGTQYF. Written as DNA, the CDR3 is TGTGCCGCACAGGGGGTAGGTACGCAGTATTTT. Together with reference TRBV25-1 and TRBJ2-3, the CDR3 gives the full variable domain: EADIYQTPRYLVIGTGKKITLECSQTMGHDKMYWYQQDPGMELHLIHYSYGVNSTEKGDLSSESTVSRIRTEHFPLTLESARPSHTSQYLCAAQGVGTQYFGPGTRLTVL.

This clone was found a few times. Other DNA sequences in the same sample also yield this CDR3. The chain recombines TRBV29-1 with TRBJ1-2; a possible D gene is TRBD1 (5 bases). This CDR3 is built from 12 residues. The V gene lost 2 bases and the J gene lost 2 bases, with 6 bases spanning the gap. Per germline, CDR1 SQVTM and CDR2 ANQGSEA. In DNA, the CDR3 is TGCAGCGTTGAAACAGGCAACTATGGCTACACCTTC. Translating gives CSVETGNYGYTF.

This CDR3 is CSVEDRWGGGGEQFF. DNA for the CDR3: TGCAGCGTTGAAGATCGGTGGGGGGGAGGTGGTGAGCAGTTCTTC. This rearrangement joins TRBV29-1 to TRBJ2-1, with TRBD2 matching 7 bases. The CDR3 spans 15 residues. Germline V gives CDR1 SQVTM, CDR2 ANQGSEA. J lost 9 bases, V lost 0 bases, and 11 bases had no gene match.

V is TRBV30 and J is TRBJ1-5; D unclear. Between the trimmed V and J ends, which lost 0 bases and 0 bases, there was a span of 12 bases. Per germline, CDR1 GTSNPN and CDR2 SVGIG (reference sequence). The CDR3 sequence is 16 residues long. In nucleotides, the CDR3 is TGTGCCTGGAGTGTAAACGGGGTATATAGCAATCAGCCCCAGCATTTT. Translation: CAWSVNGVYSNQPQHF.

This clone is a singleton in its sample. The genes are TRBV29-1 and TRBJ2-7; D remains ambiguous. V shed 8 bases and J shed 12 bases, with 11 bases lying between them. This CDR3 has 8 residues. Germline assignment: CDR1 SQVTM and CDR2 ANQGSEA. The CDR3 spells CSFQERYF. CDR3 nucleotide sequence: TGCAGCTTCCAAGAAAGGTACTTC.

The chain employs TRBV15 and TRBJ2-1, with a weak D call TRBD2 (6 bases). V lost 1 base to trimming and J lost 4 bases, with 11 bases between them. Per germline, CDR1 LNHNV and CDR2 YYDKDF (reference sequence). This CDR3 is 15 amino acids long. Written as DNA, the CDR3 is TGTGCCACCAGCAGAGTGGGGGGTTATTACAATGAGCAGTTCTTC. Its protein product is CATSRVGGYYNEQFF.

This clone showed up just a few times. The J gene is TRBJ2-7, the V gene TRBV6-5; D is ambiguous. Germline CDR1 reads MNHEY; CDR2 reads SVGAGI. V was shortened by 7 bases and J by 1 base, with 8 bases between the two germline ends. This CDR3 region has 12 residues. CDR3 sequence reads: CASKGQSYEQYF. CDR3 in DNA: TGTGCCAGCAAAGGGCAGTCCTACGAGCAGTACTTC.